These T cell receptor beta chains were read from a single sample in a study of early T cells in non-severe SARS-CoV-2 infection. TCRdb reanalysed the 5' RACE reads using MiXCR and keeps one entry per CDR3 protein. The table includes about 110,000 distinct CDR3 sequences, about 12% detected once. The source material was whole blood. These TCRs come from an adult who was a healthcare worker with PCR-confirmed SARS-CoV-2 infection or an uninfected control (not recorded which). Each CDR3 is given with its conserved first and last residue. Each record gives: V gene, J gene, CDR3 length, D gene, clone size, CDR3 protein, CDR3 DNA. D genes are given only for firm matches. Not all rows give a size; the values are once, few, many and, for expanded clones, a class.

TRBV6-2/TRBV6-3	TRBJ1-1	17	NA	NA	CASSYPPRSFLNTEAFF	TGTGCCAGCAGTTACCCCCCCAGGAGCTTCCTGAACACTGAAGCTTTCTTT
TRBV9	TRBJ1-6	13	NA	NA	CASSVVGNSPLHF	TGTGCCAGCAGCGTTGTCGGCAATTCACCCCTCCACTTT
TRBV7-6	TRBJ2-1	15	NA	many	CASSLGKGGRNEQFF	TGTGCCAGCAGCTTAGGTAAAGGGGGTAGGAATGAGCAGTTCTTC
TRBV29-1	TRBJ1-6	13	NA	NA	CSVTASYNSPLHF	TGCAGCGTGACAGCCTCCTATAATTCACCCCTCCACTTT
TRBV19	TRBJ2-2	18	TRBD2	few	CASLGSGLAGGAFGELFF	TGTGCCAGCCTCGGGAGTGGACTAGCGGGAGGCGCGTTCGGGGAGCTGTTTTTT
TRBV5-1	TRBJ1-1	13	NA	many	CASSWKVGAESFF	TGCGCCAGCAGCTGGAAGGTTGGAGCCGAATCTTTCTTT
TRBV7-2	TRBJ2-5	13	NA	few	CASARDQQETQYF	TGTGCCAGCGCCCGGGACCAACAAGAGACCCAGTACTTC
TRBV7-6	TRBJ1-2	15	NA	NA	CASGRGGAANYGYTF	TGTGCCAGCGGCCGGGGGGGCGCAGCTAACTATGGCTACACCTTC
TRBV6-1	TRBJ1-2	13	TRBD1	many	CASRWQGATGYTF	TGTGCCAGCAGATGGCAGGGGGCGACAGGCTACACCTTC
TRBV7-9	TRBJ1-4	14	TRBD1	NA	CASSSQGANEKLFF	TGTGCCAGCAGCTCCCAGGGGGCGAATGAAAAACTGTTTTTT
TRBV4-1	TRBJ2-7	14	NA	few	CASSQWDGPYEQYF	TGCGCCAGCAGCCAATGGGACGGTCCCTACGAGCAGTACTTC
TRBV30	TRBJ1-1	12	NA	many	CAWSTVNTEAFF	TGTGCCTGGTCGACAGTGAACACTGAAGCTTTCTTT
TRBV6-2/TRBV6-3	TRBJ1-1	14	NA	NA	CASTFMDRNTEAFF	TGTGCCAGCACCTTCATGGACAGAAACACTGAAGCTTTCTTT
TRBV6-6	TRBJ2-1	16	TRBD2	NA	CASSSLLAGENNEQFF	TGTGCCAGCAGCTCCCTTCTAGCGGGAGAAAACAATGAGCAGTTCTTC
TRBV6-1	TRBJ2-7	16	TRBD1	NA	CASSEAPQGAFYEQYF	TGTGCCAGCAGTGAAGCGCCACAGGGGGCCTTCTACGAGCAGTACTTC
TRBV18	TRBJ2-1	13	NA	many	CASSPPGVDEQFF	TGTGCCAGCTCACCCCCCGGGGTGGATGAGCAGTTCTTC
TRBV7-6	TRBJ1-4	15	NA	many	CASSLSGGNNEKLFF	TGTGCCAGCAGCTTATCGGGGGGCAACAATGAAAAACTGTTTTTT
TRBV9	TRBJ2-1	17	TRBD2	many	CASSGSHTGTNYNEQFF	TGTGCCAGCAGCGGATCTCACACCGGGACTAACTACAATGAGCAGTTCTTC
TRBV6-6	TRBJ1-2	12	NA	NA	CATIQEVYGYTF	TGTGCCACGATCCAGGAAGTTTATGGCTACACCTTC
TRBV29-1	TRBJ2-2	15	NA	NA	CSVSAGGINTGELFF	TGCAGCGTTTCGGCAGGCGGGATCAACACCGGGGAGCTGTTTTTT
TRBV27	TRBJ2-5	15	NA	many	CASRPLLGGGETQYF	TGTGCCAGCAGACCCCTTCTGGGGGGCGGAGAGACCCAGTACTTC
TRBV28	TRBJ2-7	11	NA	NA	CASSTTYEQYF	TGTGCCAGCAGTACAACCTACGAGCAGTACTTC
TRBV12-3/TRBV12-4	TRBJ2-7	15	TRBD1	few	CATSPGTGALGEQYF	TGTGCGACCTCCCCCGGGACAGGGGCCCTTGGCGAGCAGTACTTC
TRBV20-1	TRBJ2-7	12	TRBD2	NA	CSAGGGSYEQYF	TGCAGTGCGGGCGGGGGCTCCTACGAGCAGTACTTC
TRBV24-1	TRBJ2-5	19	TRBD2	many	CATSDARWERESDQETQYF	TGTGCCACCAGTGATGCCCGCTGGGAGCGGGAGAGCGACCAAGAGACCCAGTACTTC
TRBV11-2	TRBJ2-3	14	NA	NA	CASRRGIGPDTQYF	TGTGCCAGCAGGAGAGGGATCGGTCCAGATACGCAGTATTTT
TRBV28	TRBJ1-2	17	NA	NA	CASAKLPDPSLNYGYTF	TGTGCCAGCGCTAAACTGCCAGACCCTTCCCTGAACTATGGCTACACCTTC
TRBV29-1	TRBJ2-7	14	NA	many	CSVATGTVPYEQYF	TGCAGCGTTGCTACCGGGACCGTACCCTACGAGCAGTACTTC
TRBV20-1	TRBJ2-7	16	TRBD1	many	CSVLSPLPGQPSEQYF	TGCAGTGTCCTTTCCCCTCTCCCGGGACAGCCCAGCGAGCAGTACTTC
TRBV12-5	TRBJ2-2	14	NA	NA	CASGLNGNTGELFF	TGTGCTAGTGGTTTGAACGGGAACACCGGGGAGCTGTTTTTT
TRBV6-5	TRBJ1-1	14	NA	NA	CASSYHGGNTEAFF	TGTGCCAGCAGTTACCACGGGGGAAACACTGAAGCTTTCTTT
TRBV5-1	TRBJ2-1	15	TRBD2	few	CASSLLAGGRDEQFF	TGCGCCAGCAGCTTGTTGGCGGGAGGGCGGGATGAGCAGTTCTTC
TRBV29-1	TRBJ1-2	12	TRBD1	few	CSGGTAHYGYTF	TGCAGCGGTGGGACAGCACACTATGGCTACACCTTC
TRBV29-1	TRBJ1-1	11	NA	NA	CSVDWDAEAFF	TGCAGCGTTGATTGGGACGCGGAAGCTTTCTTT
TRBV7-9	TRBJ1-4	15	NA	few	CASSPGKERYEKLFF	TGTGCCAGCAGCCCTGGGAAGGAACGTTATGAAAAACTGTTTTTT
TRBV11-2	TRBJ2-1	16	NA	NA	CASSLGTDSPYNKQFF	TGTGCCAGCAGCTTAGGGACAGATTCTCCCTACAATAAGCAGTTCTTC
TRBV11-3	TRBJ2-3	15	TRBD2	many	CASSPAGGLTDTQYF	TGTGCCAGCAGCCCCGCGGGGGGCCTCACAGATACGCAGTATTTT
TRBV7-2	TRBJ2-1	12	NA	many	CASSPTRYKQFF	TGTGCCAGCAGCCCCACCCGCTATAAGCAGTTCTTC
TRBV20-1	TRBJ2-3	13	NA	few	CSPSESRTDTQYF	TGCAGTCCCTCTGAGAGCCGCACAGATACGCAGTATTTT
TRBV6-2/TRBV6-3	TRBJ2-7	13	NA	many	CASRIAVYYEQYF	TGTGCCAGCAGGATAGCGGTTTACTACGAGCAGTACTTC
TRBV28	TRBJ1-4	13	TRBD1	NA	CASSSRDSEKLFF	TGTGCCAGCAGTTCCCGGGACAGTGAAAAACTGTTTTTT
TRBV12-3/TRBV12-4	TRBJ1-1	19	NA	NA	CASSLELGAGHLMNTEAFF	TGTGCCAGCAGTTTGGAGTTGGGAGCAGGGCACCTCATGAACACTGAAGCTTTCTTT
TRBV11-2	TRBJ2-3	17	TRBD2	many	CASSTRPTSGPLRTQYF	TGTGCCAGCAGCACCCGCCCGACTAGCGGCCCCCTGAGAACGCAGTATTTT
TRBV6-2/TRBV6-3	TRBJ2-7	16	TRBD2	few	CASSRTSGVSSYEQYF	TGTGCCAGCAGCCGGACTAGCGGGGTGAGCTCCTACGAGCAGTACTTC
TRBV2	TRBJ2-3	16	TRBD1	many	CASTTDRGLRTDTQYF	TGTGCCAGCACCACGGACAGGGGGCTCCGCACAGATACGCAGTATTTT
TRBV7-8	TRBJ2-2	16	TRBD2	few	CASSSGLAGGPRELFF	TGTGCCAGCAGCTCCGGACTAGCGGGGGGGCCCAGGGAGCTGTTTTTT
TRBV28	TRBJ2-7	11	NA	many	CASSPSRKQYF	TGTGCCAGCAGCCCCTCAAGAAAGCAGTACTTC
TRBV5-1	TRBJ2-1	16	NA	NA	CASSLDTSSSYNEQFF	TGCGCCAGCAGCTTGGATACTTCAAGCTCCTACAATGAGCAGTTCTTC
TRBV5-8	TRBJ2-7	14	NA	few	CASSLGQGRHEQYF	TGTGCCAGCAGCTTGGGTCAGGGTCGACACGAGCAGTACTTC
TRBV7-2	TRBJ2-5	16	NA	NA	CASSLGSSPDRETQYF	TGTGCCAGCAGCTTAGGGAGTAGCCCAGACCGGGAGACCCAGTACTTC